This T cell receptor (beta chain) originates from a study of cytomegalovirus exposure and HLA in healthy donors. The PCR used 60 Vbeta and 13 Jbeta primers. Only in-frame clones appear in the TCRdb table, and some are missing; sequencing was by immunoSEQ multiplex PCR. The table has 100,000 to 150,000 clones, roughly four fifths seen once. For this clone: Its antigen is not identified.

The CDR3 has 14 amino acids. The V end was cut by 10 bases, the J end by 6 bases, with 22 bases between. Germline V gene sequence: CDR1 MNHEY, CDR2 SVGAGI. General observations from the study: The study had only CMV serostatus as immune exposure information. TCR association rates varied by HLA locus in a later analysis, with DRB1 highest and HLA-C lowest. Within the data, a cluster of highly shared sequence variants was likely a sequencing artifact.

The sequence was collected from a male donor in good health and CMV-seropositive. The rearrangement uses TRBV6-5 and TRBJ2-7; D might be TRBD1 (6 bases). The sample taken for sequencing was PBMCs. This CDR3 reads CATHKRTAPFEQYF. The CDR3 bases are TGTGCCACCCATAAGAGGACAGCCCCGTTCGAGCAGTACTTC.